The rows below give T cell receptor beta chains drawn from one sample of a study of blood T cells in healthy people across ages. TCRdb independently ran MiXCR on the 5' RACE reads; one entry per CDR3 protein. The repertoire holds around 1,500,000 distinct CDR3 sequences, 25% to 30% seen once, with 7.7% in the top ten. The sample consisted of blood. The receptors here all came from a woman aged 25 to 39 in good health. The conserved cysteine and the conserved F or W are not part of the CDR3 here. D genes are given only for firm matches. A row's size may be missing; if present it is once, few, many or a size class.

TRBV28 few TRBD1 ASSGGQVAQETQY
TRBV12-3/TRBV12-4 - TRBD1 ASSSRRTGTAF
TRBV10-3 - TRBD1 AISQGAGRTQPQH
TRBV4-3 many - ASSQDRQARGGYT
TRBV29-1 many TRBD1 SVAWDRDYEQY
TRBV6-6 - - AGSYEAAREQF
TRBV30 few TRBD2 ACHGLAGTDTQY
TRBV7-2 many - ASSPPGSRAYEQY
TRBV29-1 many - SVELPGTLTYEQY
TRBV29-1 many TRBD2 SGGTSGPYEQY
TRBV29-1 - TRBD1 SIRTGAPYEQY
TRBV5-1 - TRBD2 ASSLAGRVGEQF
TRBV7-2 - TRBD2 ASSPGLAADRITNEQF
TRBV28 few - ATGRGQKNEQF
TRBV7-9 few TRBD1 ARASGTGETQY
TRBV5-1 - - ASSLAGTGADVLT
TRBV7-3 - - ASSPTGRGADTQY
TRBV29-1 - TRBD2 SVILAGASSKNIQY
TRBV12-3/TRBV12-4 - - ASSRGGTRYSEQY
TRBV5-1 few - ASSLFQGSYEQY
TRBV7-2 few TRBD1 ASSQTGATDTQY
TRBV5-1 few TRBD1 ASSANRGVGTGELF
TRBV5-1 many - ASSSGPGANVLT
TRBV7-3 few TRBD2 ASSHESGGRTDTQY
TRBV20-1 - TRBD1 SARVGTGSYGYT
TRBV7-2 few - ASSPRTEPSYEQY
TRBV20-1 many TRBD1 SAGEGAHETQY
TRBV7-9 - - ASSSIYRRETQY
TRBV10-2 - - ASSESRTRQPQH
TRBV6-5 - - ASSYSRNTGNIGDTQY
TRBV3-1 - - ASSQGGGRNTEAF
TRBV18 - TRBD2 ASSPGTSVGEQY
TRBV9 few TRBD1 ASSVDQGGTDTQY
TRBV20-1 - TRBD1 SARLPGQGAWYNEQF
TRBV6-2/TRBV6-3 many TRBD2 ASRFGGGSPQETQY
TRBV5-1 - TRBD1 ASSLEGTAGNTIY
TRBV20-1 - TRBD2 SARGNSGAHSYEQY
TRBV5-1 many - ASSLAWGNEQF
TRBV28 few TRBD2 ASSLWTSGGFNNEQF
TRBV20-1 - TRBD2 SARLHRGEETQY
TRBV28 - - ASSFVRASNQPQH